This TCR beta chain was captured in a study of response to subunit inactivated influenza vaccine. TCRdb itself ran the RT-PCR reads through MiXCR, one entry per CDR3 protein. The repertoire consists of roughly 650,000 distinct CDR3 sequences, with 14% occurring once and the leading ten covering roughly 7.2%. At least ten counts were recorded for this clonotype. Per the germline V gene, CDR1 is DFQATT and CDR2 is SNEGSKA (reference sequence). V was cut by 3 bases and J by 10 bases, with 16 bases left in between. The CDR3 is 13 amino acids. The V and J genes are TRBV20-1 and TRBJ2-1; D not resolved. The receptor was derived from a man aged 45-65 years who received an inactivated influenza vaccine. The source was PBMCs from blood, collected roughly 2 weeks before vaccination. The CDR3 reads CSARAHVQREQFF. The CDR3 bases are TGCAGTGCTAGGGCGCACGTTCAGAGGGAGCAGTTCTTC.